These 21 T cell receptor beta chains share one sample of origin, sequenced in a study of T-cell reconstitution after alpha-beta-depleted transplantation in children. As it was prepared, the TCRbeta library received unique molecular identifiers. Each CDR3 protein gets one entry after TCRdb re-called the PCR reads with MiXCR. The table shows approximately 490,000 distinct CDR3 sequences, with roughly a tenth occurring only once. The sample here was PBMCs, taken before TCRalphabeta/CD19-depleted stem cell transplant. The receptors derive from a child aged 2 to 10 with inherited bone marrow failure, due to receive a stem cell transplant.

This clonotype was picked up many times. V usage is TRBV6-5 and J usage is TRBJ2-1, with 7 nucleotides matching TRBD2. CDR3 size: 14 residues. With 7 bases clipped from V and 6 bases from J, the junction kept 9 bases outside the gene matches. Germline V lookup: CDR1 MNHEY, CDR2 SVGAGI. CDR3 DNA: TGTGCCAGCAATACTCCGGGACTAAGCAATGAGCAGTTCTTC. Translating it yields CASNTPGLSNEQFF.

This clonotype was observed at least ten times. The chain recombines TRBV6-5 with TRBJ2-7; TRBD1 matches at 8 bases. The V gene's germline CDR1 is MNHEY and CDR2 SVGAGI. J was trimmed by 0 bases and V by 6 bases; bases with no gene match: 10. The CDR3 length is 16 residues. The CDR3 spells CASRLTDRATSYEQYF. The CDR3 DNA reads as TGTGCCAGCAGACTGACGGACAGGGCGACCTCCTACGAGCAGTACTTC.

DNA for the CDR3: TGTGCCAGCAGCACAGACCCGGGACAGGGCTTTCAGCCCCAGCATTTT. Translation: CASSTDPGQGFQPQHF. V usage is TRBV5-4 and J usage is TRBJ1-5; 9 bases match TRBD1. The CDR3 consists of 16 residues. Losses at the gene ends were 4 bases for V and 6 bases for J; bases not matched to a gene: 11. Germline CDR1 is SGHNT and CDR2 is YYREEE (reference sequence).

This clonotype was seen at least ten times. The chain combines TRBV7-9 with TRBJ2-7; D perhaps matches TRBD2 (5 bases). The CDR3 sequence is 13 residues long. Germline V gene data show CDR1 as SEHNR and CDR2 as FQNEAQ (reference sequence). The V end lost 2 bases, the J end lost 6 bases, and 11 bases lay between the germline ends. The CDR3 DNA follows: TGTGCCAGCAGCTTACGGGATTTACGCGAGCAGTACTTC. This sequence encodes CASSLRDLREQYF.

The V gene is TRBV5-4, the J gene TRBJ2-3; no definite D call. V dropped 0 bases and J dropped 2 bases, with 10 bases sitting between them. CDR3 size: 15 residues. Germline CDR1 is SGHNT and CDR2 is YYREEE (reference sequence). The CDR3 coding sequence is TGTGCCAGCAGCTTGGGGCCCAACCCCACAGATACGCAGTATTTT. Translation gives CASSLGPNPTDTQYF.

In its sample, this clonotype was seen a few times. This chain's CDR3 is CASSRTRGANVLTF. CDR3 DNA: TGTGCCAGCAGCCGGACACGTGGGGCCAACGTCCTGACTTTC. The chain combines TRBV3-1 with TRBJ2-6; perhaps TRBD1 as D (5 bases). CDR3 length: 14 residues. V lost 4 bases and J 3 bases, leaving 7 bases between the germline ends. CDR1 and CDR2 (germline): LGHDT, YNNKEL (reference sequence).

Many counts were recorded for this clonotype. CDR3 DNA sequence: TGTGCCAGCAGTCCACAGGGGGCTGTTGGCAAAAACATTCAGTACTTC. It yields the protein CASSPQGAVGKNIQYF. The gene calls are TRBV6-2 or TRBV6-3 and TRBJ2-4; TRBD1 aligns across 9 bases. With V trimmed by 5 bases and J by 3 bases, 8 bases remained unmatched. The CDR3 spans 16 residues. From germline, CDR1 is MNHEY and CDR2 SVGEGT.

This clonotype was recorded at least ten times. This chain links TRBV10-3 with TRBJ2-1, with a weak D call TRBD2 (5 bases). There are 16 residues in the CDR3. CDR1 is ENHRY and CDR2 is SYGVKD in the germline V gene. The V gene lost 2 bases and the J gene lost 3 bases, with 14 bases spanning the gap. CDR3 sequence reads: CAISEPRRLGYNEQFF. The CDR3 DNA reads TGTGCCATCAGTGAGCCTCGGAGGCTAGGCTACAATGAGCAGTTCTTC.

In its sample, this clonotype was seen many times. In DNA, the CDR3 is TGTGCCAGCAGCTTATATCAGATAGAGCAGTACTTC. Its protein product is CASSLYQIEQYF. This chain uses TRBV7-2 with TRBJ2-7; no clear D. V lost 2 bases, J lost 7 bases, and 9 bases lay in between. The CDR3 totals 12 residues. From germline, CDR1 is SGHTA and CDR2 FQGNSA.

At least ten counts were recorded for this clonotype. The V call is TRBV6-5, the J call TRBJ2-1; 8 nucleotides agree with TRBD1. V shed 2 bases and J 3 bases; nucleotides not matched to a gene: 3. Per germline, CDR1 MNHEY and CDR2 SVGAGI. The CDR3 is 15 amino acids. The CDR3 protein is CASSYKGQDYNEQFF. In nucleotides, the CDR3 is TGTGCCAGCAGTTACAAGGGACAGGACTACAATGAGCAGTTCTTC.

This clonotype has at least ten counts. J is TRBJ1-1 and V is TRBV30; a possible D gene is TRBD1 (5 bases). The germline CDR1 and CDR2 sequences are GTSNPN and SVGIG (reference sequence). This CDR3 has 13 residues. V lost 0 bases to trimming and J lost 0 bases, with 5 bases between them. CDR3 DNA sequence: TGTGCCTGGAGTGTAGGGGTGAACACTGAAGCTTTCTTT. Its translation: CAWSVGVNTEAFF.

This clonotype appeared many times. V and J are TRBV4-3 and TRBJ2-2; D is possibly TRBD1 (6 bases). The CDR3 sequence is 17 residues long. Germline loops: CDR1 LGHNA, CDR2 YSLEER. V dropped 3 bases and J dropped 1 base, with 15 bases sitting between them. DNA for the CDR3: TGCGCCAGCAGCCAGGATACAGGGACCAGGAACACCGGGGAGCTGTTTTTT. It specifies CASSQDTGTRNTGELFF.

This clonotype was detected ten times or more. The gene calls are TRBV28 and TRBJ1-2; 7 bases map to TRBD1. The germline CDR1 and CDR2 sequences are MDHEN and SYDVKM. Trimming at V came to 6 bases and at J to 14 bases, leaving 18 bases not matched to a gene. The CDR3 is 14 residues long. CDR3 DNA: TGTGCCAGCAGCACCGGGACAGTGATCTTGTGGGTGACCTTC. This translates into CASSTGTVILWVTF.

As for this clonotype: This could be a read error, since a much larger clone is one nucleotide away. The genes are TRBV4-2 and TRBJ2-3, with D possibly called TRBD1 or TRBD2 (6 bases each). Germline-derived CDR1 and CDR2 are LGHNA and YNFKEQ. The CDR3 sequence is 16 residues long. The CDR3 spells CASSPTDSTSTDTQFF. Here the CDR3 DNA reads TGTGCCAGCAGCCCGACGGACAGCACTAGCACAGATACGCAGTTTTTT.

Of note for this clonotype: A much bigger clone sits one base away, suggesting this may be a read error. This chain's CDR3 is CSVRIQGEDIQYF. CDR3 coding DNA: TGCAGCGTTAGGATTCAGGGAGAGGACATTCAGTACTTC. V gene TRBV29-1 combines with J gene TRBJ2-4; possibly TRBD1 or TRBD2 for D (5 bases each). Trimming stripped 5 bases from V and 8 bases from J, with 16 bases between. There are 13 residues in the CDR3. Looked up from germline, CDR1 is SQVTM and CDR2 is ANQGSEA.

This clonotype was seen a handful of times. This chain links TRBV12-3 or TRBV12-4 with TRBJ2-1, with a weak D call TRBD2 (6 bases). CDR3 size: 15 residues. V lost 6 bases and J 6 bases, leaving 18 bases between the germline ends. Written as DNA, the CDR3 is TGTGCCAGCAGCCTAGGACTACCGAAGGGCAATGAGCAGTTCTTC. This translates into CASSLGLPKGNEQFF.

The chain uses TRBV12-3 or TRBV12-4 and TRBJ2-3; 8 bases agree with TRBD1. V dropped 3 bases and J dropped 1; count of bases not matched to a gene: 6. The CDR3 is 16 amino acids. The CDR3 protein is CASSLVVGQGTDTQYF. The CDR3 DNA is TGTGCCAGCAGTTTGGTGGTGGGACAGGGCACAGATACGCAGTATTTT.

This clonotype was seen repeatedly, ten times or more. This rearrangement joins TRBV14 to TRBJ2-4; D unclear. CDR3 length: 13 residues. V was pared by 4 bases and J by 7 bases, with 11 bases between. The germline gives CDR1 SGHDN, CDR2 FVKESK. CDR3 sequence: CASSLGPRNIQYF. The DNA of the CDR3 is TGTGCCAGCAGCCTAGGGCCGCGGAACATTCAGTACTTC.

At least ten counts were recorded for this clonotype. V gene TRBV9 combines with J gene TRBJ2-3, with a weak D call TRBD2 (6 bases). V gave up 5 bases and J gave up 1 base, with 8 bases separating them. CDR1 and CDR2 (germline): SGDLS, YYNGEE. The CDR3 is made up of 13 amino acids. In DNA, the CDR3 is TGTGCCAGCAGGGCTAGCGGCACAGATACGCAGTATTTT. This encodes CASRASGTDTQYF.

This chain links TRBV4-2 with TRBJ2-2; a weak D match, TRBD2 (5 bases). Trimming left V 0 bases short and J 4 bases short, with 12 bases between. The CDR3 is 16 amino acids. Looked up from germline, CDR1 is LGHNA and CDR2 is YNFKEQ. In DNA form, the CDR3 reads TGTGCCAGCAGCCAAGACTCTAGCAGTGGCACCGGGGAGCTGTTTTTT. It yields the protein CASSQDSSSGTGELFF.

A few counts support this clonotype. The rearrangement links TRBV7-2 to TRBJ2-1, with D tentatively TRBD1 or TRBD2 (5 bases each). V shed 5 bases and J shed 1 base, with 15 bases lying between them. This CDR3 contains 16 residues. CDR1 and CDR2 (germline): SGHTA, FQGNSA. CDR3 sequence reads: CASSISIGGSYNEQFF. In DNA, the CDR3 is TGTGCCAGCAGCATCTCAATTGGGGGATCCTACAATGAGCAGTTCTTC.